One sample yielded the 21 T cell receptor beta chains listed below, sequenced in a study of shared clonotypes between healthy human individuals. Libraries were prepared by immunoSEQ multiplex PCR; TCRdb keeps only in-frame clonotypes and omits some of them. Among about 590,000 clones listed, nearly 97% were seen once. Naive CD8 cells lacked CD45RO and underwent positive selection for CCR7, leaving out terminally differentiated effector memory CD45RA+ cells. Sample: naive CD8+ T cells sorted from blood. The receptor source for this set is a woman in her twenties or thirties in good health.

In its sample, this clone was seen once. J is TRBJ1-2 and V is TRBV5-8; D gene uncertain. V was cut by 4 bases and J by 0 bases, with 16 bases left in between. The length of the CDR3 is 16 residues. The germline CDR1 and CDR2 sequences are SGHTS and YDEGEE. CDR3: CASSPAPTPANYGYTF. CDR3 DNA: TGTGCCAGCAGCCCCGCCCCCACGCCAGCTAACTATGGCTACACCTTC.

The chain employs TRBV27 and TRBJ1-2, with D perhaps TRBD1 (6 bases). The CDR3 has 14 residues. The germline V and J ends were trimmed by 6 bases and 4 bases, with 15 bases remaining between them. Looked up from germline, CDR1 is MNHEY and CDR2 is SMNVEV (reference sequence). CDR3 sequence: CASRAIQGGYGYTF. CDR3 DNA: TGTGCCAGCAGAGCGATACAGGGTGGCTATGGCTACACCTTC.

CDR3 amino acids: CASSSLSYEQYF. The CDR3 DNA sequence: TGTGCCAGTAGTTCCCTCTCCTACGAGCAGTACTTC. This sequence joins TRBV19 and TRBJ2-7; D unclear. Looked up from germline, CDR1 is LNHDA and CDR2 is SQIVND (reference sequence). The CDR3 extends over 12 amino acids. V lost 5 bases, J lost 0 bases, and 5 bases lay in between.

This sequence joins TRBV6-5 and TRBJ2-2; unclear D gene. Trimming shortened V by 0 bases and J by 8 bases, and 7 bases separated the two germline ends. This CDR3 is built from 13 residues. Per germline, CDR1 MNHEY and CDR2 SVGAGI. In DNA, the CDR3 is TGTGCCAGCAGTTACTCCAAGCCAGGGGAGCTGTTTTTT. It yields the protein CASSYSKPGELFF.

The CDR3 region is CASSYSEGPGTQYF. CDR3 nucleotides: TGTGCCAGCAGTTATTCTGAGGGGCCCGGTACCCAGTACTTC. The chain has TRBV6-5 and TRBJ2-5, with D tentatively TRBD1 or TRBD2 (5 bases each). The CDR3 totals 14 residues. CDR1 is MNHEY and CDR2 is SVGAGI in the germline V gene. V lost 3 bases to trimming and J lost 8 bases, with 16 bases between them.

The V call is TRBV13, the J call TRBJ2-7; unclear D gene. The germline CDR1 and CDR2 sequences are PRHDT and FYEKMQ (reference sequence). Trimming took 1 base from V and 2 from J, leaving 9 bases between them. The length of the CDR3 is 14 residues. The CDR3 coding sequence is TGTGCCAGCAGCTTAGACCCAACTACCTACGAGCAGTACTTC. This encodes CASSLDPTTYEQYF.

This clone was detected once. The CDR3 spells CASSPIHREMGEQYF. CDR3 nucleotides: TGCGCCAGCAGCCCCATCCACCGGGAGATGGGGGAGCAGTACTTC. The rearrangement uses TRBV4-1 and TRBJ2-7, with D perhaps TRBD2 (6 bases). Germline V lookup: CDR1 MGHRA, CDR2 YSYEKL. The CDR3 runs to 15 residues. Deletions cut 4 bases from V and 7 bases from J, with 20 bases between.

This chain connects TRBV27 to TRBJ2-7, with TRBD2 matching over 16 bases. This CDR3 region has 19 residues. CDR1 and CDR2 (germline): MNHEY, SMNVEV (reference sequence). The V segment lost 3 bases and the J segment 0 bases; nucleotides outside the gene matches: 8. The CDR3 nucleotides read TGTGCCAGCAGTTTGAGTCCGGGACTAGCGGGAGGGAGCTCCTACGAGCAGTACTTC. It codes for CASSLSPGLAGGSSYEQYF.

This clone appeared a few times. V and J are TRBV30 and TRBJ2-7, with 7 bases aligning to TRBD2. This CDR3 contains 13 residues. Germline V CDR1 and CDR2: GTSNPN, SVGIG (reference sequence). V lost 2 bases and J lost 4; bases outside the gene matches: 5. The CDR3 is CAWSSGGLYEQYF. The CDR3 coding sequence is TGTGCCTGGAGTTCGGGGGGTCTGTACGAGCAGTACTTC.

CDR3 region: CASSLGFNRDYEQYF. The DNA for the CDR3 is TGTGCCAGCAGTTTGGGGTTCAATAGGGACTACGAGCAGTACTTC. The rearrangement uses TRBV28 and TRBJ2-7; D ambiguous. Germline V gives CDR1 MDHEN, CDR2 SYDVKM. V was cut by 3 bases and J by 3 bases, with 15 bases left in between. The CDR3 is made up of 15 amino acids.

This chain links TRBV6-6 with TRBJ2-7; D unresolved. Trimming stripped 0 bases from V and 2 bases from J, with 5 bases between. The CDR3 has 13 residues. CDR1 and CDR2 (germline): MNHNY, SVGAGI (reference sequence). The CDR3 sequence is CASSYSMAYEQYF. CDR3 DNA: TGTGCCAGCAGTTACTCGATGGCCTACGAGCAGTACTTC.

This clone was found once. The chain carries TRBV27 and TRBJ2-2; D is unresolved. The V gene lost 3 bases and the J gene lost 5 bases, with 10 bases spanning the gap. In germline, CDR1 is MNHEY, CDR2 SMNVEV (reference sequence). This CDR3 has 14 amino acids. CDR3 amino acids: CASSFRGITGELFF. CDR3 nucleotides: TGTGCCAGCAGTTTCCGCGGAATAACCGGGGAGCTGTTTTTT.

The genes are TRBV2 and TRBJ2-2; 10 bases match TRBD1. V lost 8 bases to trimming and J lost 0 bases; unmatched junction nucleotides: 12. Germline V gives CDR1 SNHLY, CDR2 FYNNEI. The length of the CDR3 is 18 residues. The CDR3 reads CASGETGGPVANTGELFF. The CDR3 DNA reads as TGTGCCAGCGGGGAGACAGGGGGCCCGGTCGCGAACACCGGGGAGCTGTTTTTT.

This chain uses TRBV28 with TRBJ2-1; 7 nucleotides match TRBD2. The CDR3 contains 16 residues. After removal of 6 bases from V and 6 bases from J, the junction contained 14 bases not matched to a gene. Germline V lookup: CDR1 MDHEN, CDR2 SYDVKM. CDR3 residues: CASRPAGGGPLNEQFF. The CDR3 DNA is TGTGCCAGCAGGCCGGCTGGGGGAGGGCCTCTCAATGAGCAGTTCTTC.

This clone showed up just a few times. The gene calls are TRBV7-4 and TRBJ1-4, with D tentatively TRBD1 (6 bases). The CDR3 spans 15 residues. V lost 6 bases to trimming and J lost 10 bases, with 21 bases between them. Germline V CDR1 and CDR2: SGHVT, SQSDAQ. The CDR3 sequence is CASSYYKGELGKLFF. CDR3 bases: TGTGCCAGCAGTTACTACAAGGGGGAATTGGGAAAACTGTTTTTT.

The rearrangement uses TRBV2 and TRBJ2-2; 7 bases align to TRBD1. Trimming at V came to 10 bases and at J to 3 bases, leaving 8 bases not matched to a gene. Germline V CDR1 and CDR2: SNHLY, FYNNEI. The CDR3 is 14 residues long. CDR3 in amino acids: CATAWDRYTGELFF. As DNA, the CDR3 is TGTGCCACCGCTTGGGACAGATACACCGGGGAGCTGTTTTTT.

This chain links TRBV4-1 with TRBJ2-5; tentatively, D is TRBD1 (6 bases). TRBJ2-7 explains the end of the DNA better; the J call may be wrong. Germline CDR1 reads MGHRA; CDR2 reads YSYEKL. The CDR3 runs to 16 residues. The CDR3 reads CASSQGVGTGRYEQYF. CDR3 sequence (DNA): TGCGCCAGCAGCCAGGGCGTTGGAACAGGGCGATACGAGCAGTACTTC.

The rearrangement links TRBV29-1 to TRBJ2-5; D is unclear. With the DNA end fitting TRBJ2-7 better, the J assignment may be wrong. This CDR3 is built from 11 residues. Per the germline V gene, CDR1 is SQVTM and CDR2 is ANQGSEA. The CDR3 DNA reads TGCAGCGTGTCAGTAGCCTACGAGCAGTACTTC. Its translation: CSVSVAYEQYF.

The rearrangement uses TRBV19 and TRBJ1-1; perhaps TRBD1 as D (5 bases). The V end was cut by 3 bases, the J end by 3 bases, with 11 bases between. Germline V lookup: CDR1 LNHDA, CDR2 SQIVND (reference sequence). This CDR3 region has 14 residues. The CDR3 nucleotides are TGTGCCAGTAGTATCCTGGGGGGGTACACTGAAGCTTTCTTT. Translation: CASSILGGYTEAFF.

The V call is TRBV28, the J call TRBJ2-3; the D gene is possibly TRBD2 (5 bases). From germline, CDR1 is MDHEN and CDR2 SYDVKM. The CDR3 spans 15 residues. V was shortened by 5 bases and J by 0 bases, with 12 bases between the two germline ends. The CDR3 nucleotides read TGTGCCAGCAGTCGAACACTAGGCAGCACAGATACGCAGTATTTT. Translation: CASSRTLGSTDTQYF.

This clone was detected once. This sequence joins TRBV5-4 and TRBJ1-2; TRBD1 aligns across 10 bases. Germline V gene sequence: CDR1 SGHNT, CDR2 YYREEE (reference sequence). CDR3 size: 17 residues. Trimming cost V 0 bases and J 3 bases; bases outside gene matches: 8. CDR3 residues: CASSLATGGRLDYGYTF. The CDR3 nucleotides read TGTGCCAGCAGCTTGGCGACAGGGGGCAGACTGGACTATGGCTACACCTTC.